A single sample gave rise to the 12 T cell receptor beta chains below, sequenced in a study of T-cell memory formation after mild COVID-19 (dated by TCRdb to about 2021). Library construction relied on 5' RACE. Sequenced using an Illumina NovaSeq 6000. TCRdb cleaned the public reads at Q25 with fastp, built clones with MiXCR and kept in-frame beta chains. Entries that share a CDR3 protein sequence are merged under the most common genes and DNA. This sample is represented by 560,000 or so distinct CDR3 sequences; around 16% of them were singletons. The top ten clonotypes cover roughly 7.7% of the sample. Sequencing used PBMCs or a T cell subset sorted from them (not recorded which). The receptors stem from an adult woman who had mild COVID-19 (a few samples of this study predate the infection). The sample titles of this study are shuffled in the database, so cell type and time point are left out; the donor was told from shared clones.

This chain connects TRBV6-5 to TRBJ2-6; possibly TRBD1 or TRBD2 for D (5 bases each). Per germline, CDR1 MNHEY and CDR2 SVGAGI. V was cut by 0 bases and J by 2 bases, with 5 bases left in between. This CDR3 spans 15 amino acids. The CDR3 bases are TGTGCCAGCAGTTACTCGGGGGCTGGGGCCAACGTCCTGACTTTC. Translated, it gives CASSYSGAGANVLTF.

A few counts support this clonotype. This rearrangement joins TRBV6-1 to TRBJ2-7; D is undetermined. Per the germline V gene, CDR1 is MNHNS and CDR2 is SASEGT. CDR3 length equals 13 residues. Trimming removed 4 bases at V and 0 bases at J, with 7 bases between. The CDR3: CASSVEYSYEQYF. CDR3 sequence (DNA): TGTGCCAGCAGTGTAGAATACTCCTACGAGCAGTACTTC.

The rearrangement joins TRBV7-6 to TRBJ2-1, with TRBD2 as a possible D gene (5 bases). V lost 5 bases to trimming and J lost 9 bases, with 11 bases between them. This CDR3 comprises 12 residues. Germline V gives CDR1 SGHVS, CDR2 FNYEAQ. Here the CDR3 reads CASSLLAPEQFF. Written as DNA, the CDR3 is TGTGCCAGCAGCCTCCTAGCCCCTGAGCAGTTCTTC.

The rearrangement links TRBV6-6 to TRBJ2-5; 9 bases are shared with TRBD2. CDR1 and CDR2 (germline): MNHNY, SVGAGI (reference sequence). This CDR3 comprises 13 residues. Losses at the gene ends were 0 bases for V and 12 bases for J; bases not matched to a gene: 5. Here the CDR3 DNA reads TGTGCCAGCAGTTACTCGAATGGCGGGAGGGAGTACTTC. This gives the protein CASSYSNGGREYF.

This clonotype was seen a handful of times. The V call is TRBV29-1, the J call TRBJ2-3, with TRBD1 identical over 10 bases. Per germline, CDR1 SQVTM and CDR2 ANQGSEA. This CDR3 has 13 amino acids. V lost 6 bases, J lost 3 bases, and 3 bases stayed unmatched. CDR3 bases: TGCAGCGTAGGGACAGGGGTGACAGATACGCAGTATTTT. This sequence encodes CSVGTGVTDTQYF.

The chain uses TRBV5-1 and TRBJ2-3; TRBD2 matches 9 bases. V was clipped by 0 bases and J by 6 bases; unmatched bases: 11. Germline values: CDR1 SGHRS, CDR2 YFSETQ. The CDR3 has 17 residues. CDR3 sequence (DNA): TGCGCCAGCAGCTTGGCGGCTAGCGGGGAAGGCGGCGATACGCAGTATTTT. Encoded protein: CASSLAASGEGGDTQYF. Variable domain in full (rest from reference TRBV5-1 and TRBJ2-3): KAGVTQTPRYLIKTRGQQVTLSCSPISGHRSVSWYQQTPGQGLQFLFEYFSETQRNKGNFPGRFSGRQFSNSRSEMNVSTLELGDSALYLCASSLAASGEGGDTQYFGPGTRLTVL.

This clonotype has ten or more counts. J is TRBJ1-5 and V is TRBV7-9; tentatively, D is TRBD1 (5 bases). The CDR3 consists of 13 residues. Looked up from germline, CDR1 is SEHNR and CDR2 is FQNEAQ (reference sequence). Trimming removed 5 bases at V and 7 bases at J, with 12 bases between. The CDR3 region is CASSTKWDQPQHF. The CDR3 DNA reads as TGTGCCAGCAGCACCAAGTGGGACCAGCCCCAGCATTTT.

This clonotype was seen more than once but under ten times. This sequence joins TRBV15 and TRBJ1-6, with D uncertain. V was cut by 0 bases and J by 8 bases, with 11 bases left in between. CDR1 is LNHNV and CDR2 is YYDKDF in the germline V gene (reference sequence). This CDR3 region has 15 residues. DNA of the CDR3: TGTGCCACCAGCAGAGAATCGGGATCAGATTCACCCCTCCACTTT. It is translated as CATSRESGSDSPLHF.

This clonotype has a handful of counts. This rearrangement joins TRBV7-8 to TRBJ2-7; 8 bases line up with TRBD1. CDR3 length: 15 residues. V gave up 3 bases and J gave up 2 bases; unmatched junction bases: 6. Germline V lookup: CDR1 SGHVS, CDR2 FQNEAQ. The CDR3 DNA reads as TGTGCCAGCAGCTTGAAGAGGGACAGGCCCTACGAGCAGTACTTC. As protein: CASSLKRDRPYEQYF.

This clonotype has just a few counts. J is TRBJ1-1 and V is TRBV27; D gene uncertain. The CDR3 contains 12 residues. Germline CDR1 and CDR2: MNHEY and SMNVEV (reference sequence). The V end lost 2 bases, the J end lost 8 bases, and 9 bases lay between the germline ends. The CDR3, as DNA: TGTGCCAGCAGTTTAGCAGACGGGGAAGCTTTCTTT. It specifies CASSLADGEAFF.

The chain joins TRBV5-1 to TRBJ1-5, with 8 bases matching TRBD1. The CDR3 length is 14 residues. CDR1 SGHRS and CDR2 YFSETQ come from the germline V gene. Trimming took 5 bases from V and 3 from J; bases not matched to a gene: 4. The CDR3 sequence: CASRQGDVNQPQHF. In nucleotides, the CDR3 is TGCGCCAGCAGACAGGGGGATGTCAATCAGCCCCAGCATTTT.

This clonotype was recorded a few times. V is TRBV28 and J is TRBJ2-4, with 10 bases matching TRBD2. Trimming at V came to 2 bases and at J to 7 bases, leaving 11 bases not matched to a gene. Germline V lookup: CDR1 MDHEN, CDR2 SYDVKM. The CDR3 sequence is 17 residues long. The CDR3 DNA follows: TGTGCCAGCAGTTTACCTTGGTCCCTAGCGGGAGAGAACATTCAGTACTTC. It specifies CASSLPWSLAGENIQYF.